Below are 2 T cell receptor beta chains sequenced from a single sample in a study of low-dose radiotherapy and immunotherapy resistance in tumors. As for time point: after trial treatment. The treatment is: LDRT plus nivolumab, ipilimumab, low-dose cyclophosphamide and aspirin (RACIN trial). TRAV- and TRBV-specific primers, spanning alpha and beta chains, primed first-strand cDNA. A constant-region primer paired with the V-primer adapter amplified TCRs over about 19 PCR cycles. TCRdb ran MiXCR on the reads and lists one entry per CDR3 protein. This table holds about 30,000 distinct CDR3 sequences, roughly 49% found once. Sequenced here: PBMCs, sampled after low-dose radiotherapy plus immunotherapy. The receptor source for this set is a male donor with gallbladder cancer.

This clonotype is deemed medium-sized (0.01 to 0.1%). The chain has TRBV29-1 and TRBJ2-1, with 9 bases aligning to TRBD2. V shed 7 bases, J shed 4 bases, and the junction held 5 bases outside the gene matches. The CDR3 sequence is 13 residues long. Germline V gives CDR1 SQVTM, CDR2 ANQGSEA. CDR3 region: CSGGTSQYNEQFF. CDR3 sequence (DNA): TGCAGCGGAGGGACTAGCCAATACAATGAGCAGTTCTTC.

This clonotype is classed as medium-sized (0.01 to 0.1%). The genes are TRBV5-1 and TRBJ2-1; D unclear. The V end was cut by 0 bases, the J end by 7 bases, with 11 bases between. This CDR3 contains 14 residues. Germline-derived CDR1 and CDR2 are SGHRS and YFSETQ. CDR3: CASSLGARSNEQFF. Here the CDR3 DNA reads TGCGCCAGCAGCTTGGGCGCCAGGAGTAATGAGCAGTTCTTC.